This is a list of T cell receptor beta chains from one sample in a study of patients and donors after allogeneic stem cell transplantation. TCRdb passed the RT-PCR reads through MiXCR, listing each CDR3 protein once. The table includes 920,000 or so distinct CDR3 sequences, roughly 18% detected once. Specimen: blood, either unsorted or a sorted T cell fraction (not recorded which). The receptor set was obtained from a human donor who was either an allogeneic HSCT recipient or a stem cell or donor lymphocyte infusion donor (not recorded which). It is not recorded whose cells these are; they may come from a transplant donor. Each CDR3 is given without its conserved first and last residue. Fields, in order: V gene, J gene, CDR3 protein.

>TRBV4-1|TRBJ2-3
ASSQVERADTQY
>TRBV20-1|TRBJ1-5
SAMTRDRGLWNSNQPQH
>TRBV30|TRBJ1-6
AWSTIRGYNSPLH
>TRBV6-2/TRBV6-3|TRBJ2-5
ASSWAGLQETQY
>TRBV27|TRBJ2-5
ASMPGTAKETQY
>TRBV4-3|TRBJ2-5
ATGLDKETQY
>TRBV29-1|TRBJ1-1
GVEPGTEAF
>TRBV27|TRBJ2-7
ASSPVGLGLPYEQY
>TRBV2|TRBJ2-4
ASSDRKGHPGEIQY
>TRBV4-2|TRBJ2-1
ASSQAPGLAPNEQF
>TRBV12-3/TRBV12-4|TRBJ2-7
ASSFSGLDEQY